This T cell receptor (beta chain) is from a study of blood T cell repertoires in COVID-19. Overall study: Samples taken during acute and convalescent COVID-19 were collected in the United States, Italy and Spain. Nucleic acid was either cDNA or gDNA, and it came from T cells, B-cell-depleted T cells, or PBMCs.

Authors' processing steps: For nucleated cells, counts were estimated from reference gene primer amplification. Sequenced by immunoSEQ multiplex PCR; TCRdb stores in-frame clones only, minus some. The V and J calls and the clone size are those of that table, but D and trimming were determined from the DNA. The sample has 120,000 or so clones, about 86% seen once. This CDR3 contains 15 residues. Germline loops: CDR1 SGHRS, CDR2 YFSETQ. Trimming took 0 bases from V and 7 from J; bases not matched to a gene: 7. Specimen: peripheral blood. The TCR originated in a woman aged 50 to 60 with active or convalescent COVID-19. The J gene is TRBJ2-1, the V gene TRBV5-1; the match to TRBD1 covers 7 bases. Here the CDR3 reads CASSLGDRAVNEQFF. The CDR3 DNA reads TGCGCCAGCAGCTTGGGCGACAGGGCGGTGAATGAGCAGTTCTTC.